The next 5 T cell receptor beta chains were all read from a single sample in a study of vaccination and CD4 T cells after COVID-19. Treatment: roughly ten-day PBMC culture with coronavirus spike peptide pools or control peptides (ViraFEST assay). Cultured CD4+ T cells had their DNA profiled by the Oncomine TCR Beta short-read assay. In TCRdb, the PCR reads were re-called with MiXCR into one record per CDR3 protein. The sample holds about 10,000 distinct CDR3 sequences, approximately 24% seen once. Their cognate antigens are unknown. The input for sequencing was CD4+ T cells from blood, cultured in vitro, taken before SARS-CoV-2 vaccination. The receptors were gathered from a human donor who received a COVID-19 vaccine.

The chain has TRBV7-9 and TRBJ1-1; D not resolved. CDR1 and CDR2 (germline): SEHNR, FQNEAQ (reference sequence). V shed 2 bases and J shed 5 bases, with 9 bases lying between them. The length of the CDR3 is 13 residues. CDR3 sequence reads: CASSLHSGTEAFF. The CDR3 coding sequence is TGTGCCAGCAGCTTACACTCGGGAACTGAAGCTTTCTTT.

The chain couples TRBV5-1 to TRBJ1-1; D unclear. Germline CDR1 and CDR2: SGHRS and YFSETQ. The CDR3 is 14 amino acids. The ends were cut back, 4 bases at V and 0 bases at J, with 10 bases in the middle. The CDR3 region is CASSPNGVNTEAFF. The CDR3 DNA is TGCGCCAGCAGCCCGAATGGCGTGAACACTGAAGCTTTCTTT.

This clonotype appeared a few times. The chain has TRBV20-1 and TRBJ1-4; 7 bases align to TRBD1. CDR3 length: 16 residues. The J segment lost 0 bases and the V segment lost 6 bases, leaving 10 bases of the junction unmatched. Looked up from germline, CDR1 is DFQATT and CDR2 is SNEGSKA (reference sequence). The CDR3 nucleotides read TGCAGTGCCAGACCCCCCACAGGGGCAACTAATGAAAAACTGTTTTTT. Protein: CSARPPTGATNEKLFF.

The V call is TRBV12-3 or TRBV12-4, the J call TRBJ2-1; D remains ambiguous. Trimming cost V 1 base and J 9 bases, with 4 bases left between them. The CDR3 spans 11 residues. In DNA, the CDR3 is TGTGCCAGCAGTTTAGTAGGTGAGCAGTTCTTC. This gives the protein CASSLVGEQFF.

The chain joins TRBV20-1 to TRBJ2-3; 8 positions match TRBD2. Germline V gene lookup returns CDR1 DFQATT and CDR2 SNEGSKA (reference sequence). After removal of 3 bases from V and 3 bases from J, the junction contained 11 bases not matched to a gene. The CDR3 totals 16 residues. The CDR3 nucleotides are TGCAGTGCTAGTGGGCACCGGGGGGGGAAAACAGATACGCAGTATTTT. Encoded protein: CSASGHRGGKTDTQYF.